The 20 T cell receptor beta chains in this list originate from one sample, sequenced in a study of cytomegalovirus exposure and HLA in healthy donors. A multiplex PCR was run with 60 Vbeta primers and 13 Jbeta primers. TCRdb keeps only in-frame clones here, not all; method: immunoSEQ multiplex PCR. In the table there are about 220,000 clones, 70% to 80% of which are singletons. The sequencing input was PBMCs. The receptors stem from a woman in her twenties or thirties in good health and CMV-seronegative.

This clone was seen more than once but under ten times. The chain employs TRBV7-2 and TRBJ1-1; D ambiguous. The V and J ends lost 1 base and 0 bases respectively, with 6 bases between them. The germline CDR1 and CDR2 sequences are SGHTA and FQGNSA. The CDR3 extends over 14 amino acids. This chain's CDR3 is CASSLGAVNTEAFF. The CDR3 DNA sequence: TGTGCCAGCAGCTTAGGTGCGGTGAACACTGAAGCTTTCTTT.

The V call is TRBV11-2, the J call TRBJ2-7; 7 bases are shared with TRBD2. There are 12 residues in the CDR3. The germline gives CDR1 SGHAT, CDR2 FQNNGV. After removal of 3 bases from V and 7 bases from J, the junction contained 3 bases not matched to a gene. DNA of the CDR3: TGTGCCAGCAGCTTGGCCGGGGGGGAGCAGTACTTC. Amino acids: CASSLAGGEQYF.

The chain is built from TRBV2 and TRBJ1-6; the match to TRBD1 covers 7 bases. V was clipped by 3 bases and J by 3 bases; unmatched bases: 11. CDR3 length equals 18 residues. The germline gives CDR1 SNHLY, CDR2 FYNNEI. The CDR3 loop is CASSERGTAPYYNSPLHF. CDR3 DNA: TGTGCCAGCAGTGAGAGGGGGACAGCCCCTTACTATAATTCACCCCTCCACTTT.

This CDR3 is CASSRRTSGLYNEQFF. In DNA, the CDR3 is TGTGCCAGTAGCAGAAGGACTAGCGGATTATACAATGAGCAGTTCTTC. The V call is TRBV19, the J call TRBJ2-1; 10 bases match TRBD2. Looked up from germline, CDR1 is LNHDA and CDR2 is SQIVND (reference sequence). V dropped 6 bases and J dropped 4; count of bases not matched to a gene: 9. CDR3 size: 16 residues.

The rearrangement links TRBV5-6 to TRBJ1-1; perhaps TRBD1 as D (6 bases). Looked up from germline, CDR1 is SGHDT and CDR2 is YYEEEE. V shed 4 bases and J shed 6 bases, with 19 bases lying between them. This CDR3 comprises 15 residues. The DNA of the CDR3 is TGTGCCAGCAGCCTCCCAATGGACAGTTCCCCTGAAGCTTTCTTT. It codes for CASSLPMDSSPEAFF. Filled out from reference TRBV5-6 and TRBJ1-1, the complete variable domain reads DAGVTQSPTHLIKTRGQQVTLRCSPKSGHDTVSWYQQALGQGPQFIFQYYEEEERQRGNFPDRFSGHQFPNYSSELNVNALLLGDSALYLCASSLPMDSSPEAFFGQGTRLTVV.

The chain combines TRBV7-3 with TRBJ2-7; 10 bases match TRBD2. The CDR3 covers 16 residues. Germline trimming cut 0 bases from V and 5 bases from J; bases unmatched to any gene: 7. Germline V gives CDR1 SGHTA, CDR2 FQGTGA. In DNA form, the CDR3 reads TGTGCCAGCAGCTTAACCCCGCTAGCGGGAGAACACGAGCAGTACTTC. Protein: CASSLTPLAGEHEQYF.

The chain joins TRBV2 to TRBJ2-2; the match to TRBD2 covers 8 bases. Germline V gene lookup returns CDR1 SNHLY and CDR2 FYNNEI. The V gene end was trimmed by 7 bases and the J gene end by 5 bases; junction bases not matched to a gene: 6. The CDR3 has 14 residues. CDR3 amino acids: CASIGVAGTGELFF. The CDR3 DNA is TGTGCCAGCATAGGAGTAGCGGGAACCGGGGAGCTGTTTTTT.

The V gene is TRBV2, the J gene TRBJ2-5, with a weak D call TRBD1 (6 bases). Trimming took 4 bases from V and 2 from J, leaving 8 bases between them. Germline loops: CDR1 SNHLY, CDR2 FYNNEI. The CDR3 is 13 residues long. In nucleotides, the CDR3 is TGTGCCAGCAGTGTAAGGGGGCAAGAGACCCAGTACTTC. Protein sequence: CASSVRGQETQYF.

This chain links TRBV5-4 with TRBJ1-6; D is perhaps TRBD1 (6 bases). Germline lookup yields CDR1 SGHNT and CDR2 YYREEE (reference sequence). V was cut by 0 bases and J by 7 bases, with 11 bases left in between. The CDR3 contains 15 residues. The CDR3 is CASSLGTGRNSPLHF. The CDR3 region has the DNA TGTGCCAGCAGCTTGGGAACAGGGAGAAATTCACCCCTCCACTTT.

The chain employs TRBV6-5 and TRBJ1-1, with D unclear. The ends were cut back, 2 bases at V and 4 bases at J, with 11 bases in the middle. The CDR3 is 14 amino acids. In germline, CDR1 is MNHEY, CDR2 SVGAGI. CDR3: CASSYEGGLTEAFF. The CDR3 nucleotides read TGTGCCAGCAGTTACGAGGGAGGGCTCACTGAAGCTTTCTTT.

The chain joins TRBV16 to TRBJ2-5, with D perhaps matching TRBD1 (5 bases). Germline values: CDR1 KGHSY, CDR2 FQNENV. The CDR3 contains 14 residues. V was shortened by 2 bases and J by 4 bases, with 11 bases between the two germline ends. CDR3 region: CASSQVGPGETQYF. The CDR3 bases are TGTGCCAGCAGCCAAGTGGGGCCCGGAGAGACCCAGTACTTC.

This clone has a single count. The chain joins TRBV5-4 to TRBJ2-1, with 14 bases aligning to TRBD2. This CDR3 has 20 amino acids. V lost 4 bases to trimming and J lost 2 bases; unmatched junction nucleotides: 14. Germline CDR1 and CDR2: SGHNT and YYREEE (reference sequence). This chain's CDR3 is CASSLISGLAGVKAYNEQFF. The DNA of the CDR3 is TGTGCCAGCAGCCTTATTTCGGGACTAGCGGGAGTAAAAGCCTACAATGAGCAGTTCTTC.

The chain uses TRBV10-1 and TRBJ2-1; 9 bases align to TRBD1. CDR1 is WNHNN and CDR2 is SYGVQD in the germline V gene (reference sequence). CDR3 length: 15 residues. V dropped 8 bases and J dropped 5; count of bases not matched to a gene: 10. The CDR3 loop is CASGQTGGLDNEQFF. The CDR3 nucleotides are TGCGCCAGCGGTCAGACAGGGGGTCTGGACAATGAGCAGTTCTTC.

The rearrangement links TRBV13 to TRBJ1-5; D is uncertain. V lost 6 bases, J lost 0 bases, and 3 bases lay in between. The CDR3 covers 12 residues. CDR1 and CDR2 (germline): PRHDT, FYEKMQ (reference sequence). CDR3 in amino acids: CASSYSNQPQHF. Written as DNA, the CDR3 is TGTGCCAGCAGTTATAGCAATCAGCCCCAGCATTTT.

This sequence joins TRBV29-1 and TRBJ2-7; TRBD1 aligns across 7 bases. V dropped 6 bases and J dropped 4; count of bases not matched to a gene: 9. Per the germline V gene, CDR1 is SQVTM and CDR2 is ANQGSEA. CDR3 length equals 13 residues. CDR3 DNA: TGCAGCGTGCACACCGGGACAGCTTACGAGCAGTACTTC. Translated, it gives CSVHTGTAYEQYF.

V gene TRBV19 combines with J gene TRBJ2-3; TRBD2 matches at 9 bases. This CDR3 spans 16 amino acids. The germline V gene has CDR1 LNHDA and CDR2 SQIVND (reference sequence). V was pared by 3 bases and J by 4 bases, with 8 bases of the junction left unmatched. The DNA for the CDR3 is TGTGCCAGTAGTATCTGGGCGGGAGGGCCGGCAGATACGCAGTATTTT. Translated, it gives CASSIWAGGPADTQYF.

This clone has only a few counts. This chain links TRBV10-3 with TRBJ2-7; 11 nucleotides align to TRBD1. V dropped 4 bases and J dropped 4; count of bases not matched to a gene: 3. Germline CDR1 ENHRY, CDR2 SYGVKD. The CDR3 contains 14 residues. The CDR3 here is CAISGGQGAYEQYF. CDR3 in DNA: TGTGCCATCAGTGGTGGACAGGGGGCTTACGAGCAGTACTTC.

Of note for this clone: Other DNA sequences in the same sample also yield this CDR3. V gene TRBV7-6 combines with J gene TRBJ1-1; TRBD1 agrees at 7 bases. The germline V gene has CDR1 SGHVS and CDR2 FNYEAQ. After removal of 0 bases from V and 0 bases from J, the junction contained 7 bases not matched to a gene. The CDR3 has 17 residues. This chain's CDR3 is CASSLAGGQPLNTEAFF. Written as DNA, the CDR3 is TGTGCCAGCAGCTTAGCGGGGGGACAGCCCTTGAACACTGAAGCTTTCTTT.

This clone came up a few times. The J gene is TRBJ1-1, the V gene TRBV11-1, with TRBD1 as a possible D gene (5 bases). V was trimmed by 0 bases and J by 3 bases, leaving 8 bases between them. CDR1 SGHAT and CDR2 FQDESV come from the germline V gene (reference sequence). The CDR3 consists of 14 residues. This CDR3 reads CASSLAGGDTEAFF. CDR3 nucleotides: TGTGCCAGCAGCTTAGCGGGGGGTGACACTGAAGCTTTCTTT.

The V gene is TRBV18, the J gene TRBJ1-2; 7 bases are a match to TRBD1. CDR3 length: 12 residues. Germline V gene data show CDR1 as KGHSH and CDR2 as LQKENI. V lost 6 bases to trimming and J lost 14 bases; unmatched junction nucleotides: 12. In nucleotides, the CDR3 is TGTGCCAGCTCGCTGGGACAGCGCGGATGGACCTTC. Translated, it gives CASSLGQRGWTF.